This note documents a single TCR beta chain sequence. Antigen: not known. This CDR3 is 17 amino acids long. The germline V gene encodes CDR1 MGHRA and CDR2 YSYEKL. The J segment lost 1 base and the V segment lost 4 bases, leaving 8 bases of the junction unmatched. The data are from a study of graft-versus-host responses after intestinal transplantation. Study-level information: Every transplant recipient was induced with anti-thymocyte globulin, then maintained on tacrolimus and steroids for two to four years. General study findings and limits: Early post-transplant HvG declines tracked with peak circulating GvH clone levels. Some GvH clones appeared in ileal mucosa or blood before recipient bone marrow.

Repertoires were generated with immunoSEQ multiplex PCR, while TCRdb's copy carries only in-frame clones and drops some. The table has around 15,000 clones, roughly 88% seen once; the top ten hold approximately 5.5%. This chain connects TRBV4-1 to TRBJ2-7; 12 bases map to TRBD1. The sequence was obtained from a human patient who received an intestinal transplant, so some T cells may come from the graft donor. The sample was PBMCs, taken roughly 110 days after intestinal transplant. The CDR3 DNA follows: TGCGCCAGCAGCCTTTCCAAGGGACAGGGGGCATCCTACGAGCAGTACTTC. Encoded protein: CASSLSKGQGASYEQYF.